In its sample, the clone carrying this TCR beta chain was seen once. Its specificity is not known. Using immunoSEQ multiplex PCR, the repertoire was profiled, and TCRdb retains in-frame clones only, with some absent. The data hold tens of thousands of clones, with over 85% observed a single time. This specimen comes from a study of siplizumab effects on memory and regulatory T cells. Findings and caveats of the study: Unstimulated subsets captured only a minor fraction of alloreactive clones. Proliferating Tregs taken from siplizumab cultures were not shown to have a confirmed suppressive function.

V lost 7 bases to trimming and J lost 2 bases; unmatched junction nucleotides: 9. Per the germline V gene, CDR1 is SQVTM and CDR2 is ANQGSEA. This CDR3 comprises 15 residues. Material for sequencing was CD8+ T cells sorted from blood. The receptor was derived from a human donor in good health. The chain links TRBV29-1 to TRBJ2-1; 9 positions match TRBD1. CDR3 in DNA: TGCAGCGCCCGAGGGGGACAGGGACCCTACAATGAGCAGTTCTTC. This codes for CSARGGQGPYNEQFF.